This TCR beta chain stems from a study of blood T cells in healthy people across ages. Study at large: Template switching retrieved approximately one barcoded beta molecule for each two T cells.

Combining a sample-barcoded 5' primer with a J-beta primer mix, a second PCR ran for about 6 to 12 cycles. TCRdb reprocessed the 5' RACE reads with MiXCR, giving one entry per CDR3 protein. The sample contains approximately 800,000 distinct CDR3 sequences, 56% of which appear only once. Ranging in age from roughly 6 to 100, the donors were healthy Caucasian individuals from Russia. Researchers report isolating at least 6 million PBMCs per sample. The source material was blood. This clonotype originated in a man in his forties in good health.

This chain's CDR3 is CASSLRLKGDINGYTF. Here the CDR3 DNA reads TGTGCCAGCAGTTTAAGGCTAAAAGGGGACATCAATGGCTACACCTTC. The rearrangement uses TRBV27 and TRBJ1-2, with a possible D match to TRBD1 (6 bases). Germline CDR1 is MNHEY and CDR2 is SMNVEV (reference sequence). This CDR3 is built from 16 residues. V shed 2 bases and J shed 6 bases, with 19 bases lying between them.